One sample yielded the 3 T cell receptor beta chains listed below, sequenced in a study of cytomegalovirus exposure and HLA in healthy donors. PCR involved 60 Vbeta and 13 Jbeta primers. Profiled with immunoSEQ multiplex PCR; TCRdb holds only in-frame clones, not every one. Altogether roughly 80,000 clones are present, about two thirds being singletons, with the ten largest covering approximately 5.4%. The sample taken for sequencing was PBMCs. The origin of the receptors is a young man in good health and CMV-seropositive.

The gene calls are TRBV29-1 and TRBJ1-1, with 9 nucleotides matching TRBD1. CDR1 is SQVTM, CDR2 ANQGSEA, per germline. V lost 6 bases and J lost 7; bases outside the gene matches: 12. The CDR3 has 14 amino acids. The CDR3 DNA reads TGCAGCGTGGGGATCGGGACAGGGCGGAGTGAAGCTTTCTTT. This sequence encodes CSVGIGTGRSEAFF.

Comments on this clone: At one end the junction does not follow the germline gene, possibly because of a read error. The rearrangement links TRBV9 to TRBJ2-3, with TRBD2 identical over 12 bases. In germline, CDR1 is SGDLS, CDR2 YYNGEE. This CDR3 has 12 residues. The CDR3 coding sequence is TGTGCCAGCAGCGGAGCTAGCGGGAGGGCCTGTTTT. Translating it yields CASSGASGRACF.

V and J are TRBV7-2 and TRBJ2-7; weak D call: TRBD2 (6 bases). This CDR3 comprises 16 residues. Trimming removed 3 bases at V and 3 bases at J, with 18 bases between. Germline CDR1 reads SGHTA; CDR2 reads FQGNSA. The chain's CDR3 is CASSLTTGTLLYEQYF. CDR3 nucleotide sequence: TGTGCCAGCAGCTTGACCACCGGGACTCTCCTCTACGAGCAGTACTTC.